This record covers a single T cell receptor (beta chain). The antigen is undetermined. The sample comes from a study of post-analysis software for immune sequencing data. Study-level findings and limits: Roughly five TRBV segments occurring more often in patients than controls included TRBV5-6, TRBV5-1 and TRBV20-1.

Trimming stripped 0 bases from V and 2 bases from J, with 7 bases between. Germline V lookup: CDR1 LNHNV, CDR2 YYDKDF (reference sequence). The CDR3 has 14 amino acids. Unique molecular identifiers tagged the TCR beta cDNA libraries. TCRdb called the PCR reads again in MiXCR, with one record for every CDR3 protein. The data hold under 650,000 distinct CDR3 sequences, with 44% observed a single time. The genes are TRBV15 and TRBJ1-2; D is unresolved. Input material: blood. The sequence came from a girl aged 5 to 17 with multiple sclerosis. The CDR3, as DNA: TGTGCCACCAGCAGAGATAACAGAAACTATGGCTACACCTTC. Translating gives CATSRDNRNYGYTF.